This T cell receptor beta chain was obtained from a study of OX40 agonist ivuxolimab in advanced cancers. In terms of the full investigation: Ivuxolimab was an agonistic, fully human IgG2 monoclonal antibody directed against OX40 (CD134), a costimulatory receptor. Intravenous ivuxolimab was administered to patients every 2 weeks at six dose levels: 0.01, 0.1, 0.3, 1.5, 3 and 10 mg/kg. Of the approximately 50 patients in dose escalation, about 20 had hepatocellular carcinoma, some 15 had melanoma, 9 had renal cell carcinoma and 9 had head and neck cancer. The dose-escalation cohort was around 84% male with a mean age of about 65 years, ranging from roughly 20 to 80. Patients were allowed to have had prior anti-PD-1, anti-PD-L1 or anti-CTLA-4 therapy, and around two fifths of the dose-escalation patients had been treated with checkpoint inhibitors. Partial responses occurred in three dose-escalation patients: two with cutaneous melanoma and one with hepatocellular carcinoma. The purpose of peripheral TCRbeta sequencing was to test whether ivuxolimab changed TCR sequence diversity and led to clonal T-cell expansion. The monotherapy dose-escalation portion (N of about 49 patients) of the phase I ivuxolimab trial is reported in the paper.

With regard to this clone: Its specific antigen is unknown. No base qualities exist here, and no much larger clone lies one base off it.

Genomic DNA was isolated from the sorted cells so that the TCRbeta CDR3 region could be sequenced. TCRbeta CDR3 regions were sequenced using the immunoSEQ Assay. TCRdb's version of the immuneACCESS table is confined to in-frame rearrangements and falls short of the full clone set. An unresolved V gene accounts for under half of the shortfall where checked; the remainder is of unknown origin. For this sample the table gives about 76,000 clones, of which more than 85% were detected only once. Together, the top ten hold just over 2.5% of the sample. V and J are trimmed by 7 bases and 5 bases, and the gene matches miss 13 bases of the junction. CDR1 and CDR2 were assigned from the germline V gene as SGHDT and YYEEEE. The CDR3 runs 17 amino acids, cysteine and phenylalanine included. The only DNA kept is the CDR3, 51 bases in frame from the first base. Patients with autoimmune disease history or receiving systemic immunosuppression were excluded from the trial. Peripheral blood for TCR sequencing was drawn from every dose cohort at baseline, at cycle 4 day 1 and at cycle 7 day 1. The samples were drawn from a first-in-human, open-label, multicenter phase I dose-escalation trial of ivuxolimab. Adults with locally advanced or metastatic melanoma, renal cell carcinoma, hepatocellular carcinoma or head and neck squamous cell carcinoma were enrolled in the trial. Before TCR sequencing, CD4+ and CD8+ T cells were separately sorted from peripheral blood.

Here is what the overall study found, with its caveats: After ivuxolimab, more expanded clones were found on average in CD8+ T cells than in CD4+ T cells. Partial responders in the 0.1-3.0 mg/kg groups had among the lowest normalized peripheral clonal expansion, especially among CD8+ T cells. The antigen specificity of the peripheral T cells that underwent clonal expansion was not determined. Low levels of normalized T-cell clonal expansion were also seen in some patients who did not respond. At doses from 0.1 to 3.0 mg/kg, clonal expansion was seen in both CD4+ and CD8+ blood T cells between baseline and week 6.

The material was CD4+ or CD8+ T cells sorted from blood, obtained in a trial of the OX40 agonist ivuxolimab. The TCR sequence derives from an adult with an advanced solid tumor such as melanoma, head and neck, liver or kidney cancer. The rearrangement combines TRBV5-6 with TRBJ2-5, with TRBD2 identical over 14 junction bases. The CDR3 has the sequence CASYGLAGGGLRETQYF. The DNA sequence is TGTGCCAGCTACGGACTAGCGGGGGGTGGGCTCAGGGAGACCCAGTACTTC. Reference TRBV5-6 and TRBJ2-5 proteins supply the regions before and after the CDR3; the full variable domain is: DAGVTQSPTHLIKTRGQQVTLRCSPKSGHDTVSWYQQALGQGPQFIFQYYEEEERQRGNFPDRFSGHQFPNYSSELNVNALLLGDSALYLCASYGLAGGGLRETQYFGPGTRLLVL.